Listed below are T cell receptor beta chains from one sample, sequenced in a study of shared clonotypes between healthy human individuals. Clones were sequenced by immunoSEQ multiplex PCR, and TCRdb holds only the in-frame ones, with some missing. Of 600,000 to 800,000 clones in the sample, 55% to 75% were seen once. What was sequenced was memory CD4+ T cells sorted from blood. These receptors came from a woman aged 25 to 39 in good health. The CDR3 runs from the conserved cysteine through the conserved F or W. D genes are given only for firm matches. Not all rows give a size; the values are once, few, many and, for expanded clones, a class.

clone_size j_call v_call d_call cdr3_aa cdr3_nt
NA TRBJ2-4 TRBV11-2 TRBD2 CASSPSPGLAAPGNIQYF TGTGCCAGCAGCCCTTCACCGGGACTAGCGGCCCCCGGAAACATTCAGTACTTC
NA TRBJ2-7 TRBV7-9 TRBD2 CASAPSRGRIIYEQYF TGTGCCAGCGCCCCATCCCGCGGGAGAATTATCTACGAGCAGTACTTC
NA TRBJ1-1 TRBV11-2 NA CASSLDPKTTTEAFF TGTGCCAGCAGCTTAGATCCTAAGACGACGACTGAAGCTTTCTTT
once TRBJ2-2 TRBV6-6 TRBD1 CASSPRDRTGELFF TGTGCCAGCAGTCCTCGGGACAGGACCGGGGAGCTGTTTTTT
NA TRBJ2-1 TRBV19 TRBD2 CASSRTSGAYNEQFF TGTGCCAGTAGTAGGACTAGCGGGGCCTACAATGAGCAGTTCTTC
once TRBJ2-5 TRBV5-8 TRBD2 CASSLGLAGKETQYF TGTGCCAGCAGCTTGGGACTAGCGGGAAAGGAGACCCAGTACTTC
many TRBJ2-2 TRBV7-6 NA CASSLTGGSTGELFF TGTGCCAGCAGCCTTACTGGCGGGTCCACCGGGGAGCTGTTTTTT
NA TRBJ1-5 TRBV5-8 NA CASRLKARGNQPQHF TGTGCCAGCAGGTTGAAGGCCCGGGGCAATCAGCCCCAGCATTTT
once TRBJ2-7 TRBV28 NA CASSLGSASYEQYF TGTGCCAGCAGTTTAGGTTCAGCCTCCTACGAGCAGTACTTC
once TRBJ2-5 TRBV30 NA CAWSVRGTLRETQYF TGTGCCTGGAGTGTACGGGGGACTCTTAGGGAGACCCAGTACTTC